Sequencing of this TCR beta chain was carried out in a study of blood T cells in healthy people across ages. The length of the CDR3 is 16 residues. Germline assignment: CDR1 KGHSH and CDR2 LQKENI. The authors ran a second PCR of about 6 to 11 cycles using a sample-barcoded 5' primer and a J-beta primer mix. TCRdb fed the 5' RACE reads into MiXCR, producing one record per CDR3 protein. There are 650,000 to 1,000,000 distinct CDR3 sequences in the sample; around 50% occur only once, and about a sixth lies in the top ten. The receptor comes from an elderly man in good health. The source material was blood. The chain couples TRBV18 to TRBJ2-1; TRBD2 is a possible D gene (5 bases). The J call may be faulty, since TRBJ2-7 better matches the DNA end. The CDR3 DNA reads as TGTGCCAGCTCACCCCTAGATCCTAGCTCCTACAATGAGCAGTACTTC. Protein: CASSPLDPSSYNEQYF.